This TCR beta chain derives from a study of T cell responses to AZD1222 COVID-19 vaccine. Study-wide results and caveats: Increases in Spike-specific TCR breadth and depth were seen after two AZD1222 doses.

As to this clone: The antigen is unknown.

Sequencing used immunoSEQ multiplex PCR; TCRdb keeps in-frame clones, though not all of them. The sample lists hundreds of thousands of clones; about 93% were seen once. This CDR3 comprises 14 residues. The germline CDR1 and CDR2 sequences are SGHTA and FQGNSA. Trimming cost V 1 base and J 2 bases, with 8 bases left between them. The sequencing used peripheral blood, collected on day 0 of MenACWY control vaccination. The sequence derives from an adult in good health. The rearrangement links TRBV7-2 to TRBJ1-1; D is uncertain. The chain's CDR3 is CASSLEGSNTEAFF. CDR3 nucleotide sequence: TGTGCCAGCAGCTTAGAGGGCAGTAACACTGAAGCTTTCTTT.